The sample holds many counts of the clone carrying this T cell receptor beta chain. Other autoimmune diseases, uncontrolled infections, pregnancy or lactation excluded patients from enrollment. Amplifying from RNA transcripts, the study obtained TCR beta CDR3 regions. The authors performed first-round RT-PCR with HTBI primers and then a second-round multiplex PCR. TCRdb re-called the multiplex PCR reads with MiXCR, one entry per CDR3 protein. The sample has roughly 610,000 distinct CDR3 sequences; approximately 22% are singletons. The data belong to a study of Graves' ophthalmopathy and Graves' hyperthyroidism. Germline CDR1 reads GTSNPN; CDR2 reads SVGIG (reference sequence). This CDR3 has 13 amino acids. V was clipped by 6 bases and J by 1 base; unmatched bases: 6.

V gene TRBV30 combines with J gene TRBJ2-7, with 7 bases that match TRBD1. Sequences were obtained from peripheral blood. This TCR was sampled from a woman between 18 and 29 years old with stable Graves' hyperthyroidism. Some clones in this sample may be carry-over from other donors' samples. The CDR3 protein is CACVRDSSYEQYF. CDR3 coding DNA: TGTGCCTGCGTCCGGGACAGTTCCTACGAGCAGTACTTC.